The 9 T cell receptor beta chains reported below all come from one sample, sequenced in a study of cytomegalovirus exposure and HLA in healthy donors. PCR amplification relied on 60 Vbeta primers (plus 13 Jbeta primers). TCRdb's table, derived via immunoSEQ multiplex PCR, lists solely in-frame clones and lacks some. The sample shows about 140,000 clones, approximately 82% of them seen only once. The sample consisted of PBMCs. The receptors were gathered from a man aged 18-30 years in good health and CMV-seropositive.

The chain is built from TRBV14 and TRBJ2-7; D possibly corresponds to TRBD1 (6 bases). In germline, CDR1 is SGHDN, CDR2 FVKESK. Trimming pared 9 bases from V and 2 bases from J, leaving 14 bases between. The CDR3 spans 13 residues. CDR3 amino acids: CASSNRVAYEQYF. The DNA for the CDR3 is TGTGCCAGTAGTAACAGGGTGGCCTACGAGCAGTACTTC.

The V and J genes are TRBV7-9 and TRBJ1-2, with D perhaps TRBD1 (6 bases). Per germline, CDR1 SEHNR and CDR2 FQNEAQ (reference sequence). The CDR3 loop spans 15 amino acids. Trimming pared 8 bases from V and 3 bases from J, leaving 19 bases between. In nucleotides, the CDR3 is TGTGCCAGCCAAGGGGGGGACCAGCTCGACTATGGCTACACCTTC. This encodes CASQGGDQLDYGYTF. Using reference TRBV7-9 and TRBJ1-2 for the parts outside the CDR3, the full variable domain is DTGVSQNPRHKITKRGQNVTFRCDPISEHNRLYWYRQTLGQGPEFLTYFQNEAQLEKSRLLSDRFSAERPKGSFSTLEIQRTEQGDSAMYLCASQGGDQLDYGYTFGSGTRLTVV.

The chain uses TRBV27 and TRBJ2-7; 7 positions match TRBD2. The CDR3 covers 14 residues. Germline lookup yields CDR1 MNHEY and CDR2 SMNVEV (reference sequence). V shed 6 bases, J shed 2 bases, and the junction held 7 bases outside the gene matches. CDR3 amino acids: CASSYGLGAYEQYF. The CDR3 DNA is TGTGCCAGCAGCTACGGACTAGGAGCCTACGAGCAGTACTTC.

This clone appeared once. The chain combines TRBV27 with TRBJ2-1, with 11 bases fitting TRBD2. Trimming removed 2 bases from V and 6 bases from J; junction bases left unmatched: 6. Germline V gene lookup returns CDR1 MNHEY and CDR2 SMNVEV (reference sequence). The CDR3 consists of 16 residues. The CDR3 nucleotides are TGTGCCAGCAGTTTAGTTCTAGCGGGAGGATCCAATGAGCAGTTCTTC. Translation: CASSLVLAGGSNEQFF.

The CDR3 spells CASSVGPNSYNEQFF. The CDR3, as DNA: TGTGCCAGTAGTGTTGGGCCCAACTCCTACAATGAGCAGTTCTTC. The genes are TRBV19 and TRBJ2-1; D unclear. Trimming took off 5 bases at V and 0 bases at J, with 11 bases between the two ends. The CDR3 loop spans 15 amino acids. Germline CDR1 is LNHDA and CDR2 is SQIVND (reference sequence).

This chain uses TRBV5-1 with TRBJ1-2; TRBD1 aligns across 9 bases. The CDR3 has 15 residues. Losses at the gene ends were 1 base for V and 4 bases for J; bases not matched to a gene: 5. The V gene's germline CDR1 is SGHRS and CDR2 YFSETQ. CDR3 sequence reads: CASSLKGQGPYGYTF. The CDR3 region has the DNA TGCGCCAGCAGCTTGAAGGGACAGGGCCCCTATGGCTACACCTTC.

The genes are TRBV19 and TRBJ1-3; possible D gene TRBD1, 6 bases. This CDR3 region has 14 residues. The germline gives CDR1 LNHDA, CDR2 SQIVND (reference sequence). V shed 5 bases and J shed 1 base, with 9 bases lying between them. The CDR3 region is CASSPGTSGNTIYF. In nucleotides, the CDR3 is TGTGCCAGTAGTCCCGGGACATCTGGAAACACCATATATTTT.

This clone was recorded a few times. This sequence joins TRBV9 and TRBJ1-2; a weak D match, TRBD1 (6 bases). CDR1 is SGDLS, CDR2 YYNGEE, per germline. CDR3 length: 16 residues. Deletions cut 4 bases from V and 1 base from J, with 17 bases between. The CDR3 protein is CASSPGGGVSNYGYTF. DNA for the CDR3: TGTGCCAGCAGCCCAGGAGGGGGGGTCAGTAACTATGGCTACACCTTC.

The chain carries TRBV6-1 and TRBJ1-1; D is unclear. Between the trimmed V and J ends, which lost 7 bases and 2 bases, there was a span of 11 bases. CDR3 length: 13 residues. Germline assignment: CDR1 MNHNS and CDR2 SASEGT. The CDR3 loop reads CASTLHLNTEAFF. Written as DNA, the CDR3 is TGTGCCAGCACCCTTCACCTAAACACTGAAGCTTTCTTT.